The next 23 T cell receptor beta chains were all read from a single sample in a study of PD-1 blockade in mismatch repair-deficient tumors. The assay was immunoSEQ multiplex PCR, and TCRdb's table has in-frame clones only and misses some. The sample has 100,000 or so clones; roughly four fifths are singletons. This specimen was peripheral blood, taken approximately 8 months after starting pembrolizumab. These receptors were obtained from an adult with mismatch repair-deficient cancer.

The chain combines TRBV6-5 with TRBJ1-5, with TRBD1 as a possible D gene (5 bases). The CDR3 sequence is 14 residues long. The V gene's germline CDR1 is MNHEY and CDR2 SVGAGI. V lost 4 bases and J 4 bases, leaving 11 bases between the germline ends. CDR3 sequence reads: CASSSGPLNQPQHF. CDR3 sequence (DNA): TGTGCCAGCAGTTCGGGACCGCTGAATCAGCCCCAGCATTTT.

The rearrangement uses TRBV6-6 and TRBJ1-1; D possibly corresponds to TRBD1 (5 bases). The V and J ends lost 3 bases and 6 bases respectively, with 17 bases between them. Per the germline V gene, CDR1 is MNHNY and CDR2 is SVGAGI (reference sequence). The CDR3 runs 15 residues. DNA for the CDR3: TGTGCCAGCAGTTATGGAGACTGGACATTGGCTGAAGCTTTCTTT. Translated, it gives CASSYGDWTLAEAFF.

The CDR3 loop reads CASSETQGSRYTF. The CDR3 region has the DNA TGTGCCAGCAGTGAAACCCAGGGGAGTCGCTACACCTTC. V usage is TRBV6-1 and J usage is TRBJ1-2; tentative D call: TRBD1 (6 bases). Trimming pared 2 bases from V and 9 bases from J, leaving 13 bases between. Germline V gene sequence: CDR1 MNHNS, CDR2 SASEGT. The CDR3 runs 13 residues.

The genes are TRBV14 and TRBJ2-6; 7 bases are a match to TRBD2. The CDR3 runs 20 residues. V gave up 4 bases and J gave up 3 bases; unmatched junction bases: 18. CDR1 and CDR2 from the germline V gene are SGHDN and FVKESK. CDR3 sequence: CASSPNGALAGDFGANVLTF. The CDR3 bases are TGTGCCAGCAGCCCAAATGGGGCATTGGCGGGAGATTTTGGGGCCAACGTCCTGACTTTC.

The rearrangement uses TRBV4-1 and TRBJ2-6; no definite D call. Trimming took off 1 base at V and 1 base at J, with 14 bases between the two ends. This CDR3 has 18 residues. Germline CDR1 and CDR2: MGHRA and YSYEKL. The CDR3 region is CASSQASHLGSGANVLTF. The DNA for the CDR3 is TGCGCCAGCAGCCAAGCATCCCACTTGGGTTCTGGGGCCAACGTCCTGACTTTC.

This chain links TRBV10-1 with TRBJ2-1; 10 bases map to TRBD2. Germline CDR1 is WNHNN and CDR2 is SYGVQD (reference sequence). V gave up 2 bases and J gave up 8 bases; unmatched junction bases: 6. The CDR3 length is 15 residues. CDR3 residues: CASSERLAGAHEQFF. The CDR3 DNA is TGCGCCAGCAGTGAGCGGCTAGCGGGAGCCCATGAGCAGTTCTTC.

The chain is built from TRBV4-2 and TRBJ2-3, with a weak D call TRBD2 (6 bases). CDR3 length equals 17 residues. Germline V gene sequence: CDR1 LGHNA, CDR2 YNFKEQ. Trimming took off 0 bases at V and 2 bases at J, with 15 bases between the two ends. The CDR3 loop reads CASSQDSASDFTDTQYF. DNA of the CDR3: TGTGCCAGCAGCCAAGATTCGGCTAGCGACTTCACAGATACGCAGTATTTT.

The chain couples TRBV7-2 to TRBJ2-1; 7 nucleotides line up with TRBD2. Per germline, CDR1 SGHTA and CDR2 FQGNSA. The V segment lost 5 bases and the J segment 3 bases; nucleotides outside the gene matches: 10. The length of the CDR3 is 16 residues. CDR3 residues: CASSLGAGSVYNEQFF. DNA for the CDR3: TGTGCCAGCAGCCTAGGAGCGGGATCGGTCTACAATGAGCAGTTCTTC.

The CDR3 region is CASSLGGMDTQYF. CDR3 DNA: TGTGCCAGCAGCCTTGGGGGAATGGATACGCAGTATTTT. J is TRBJ2-3 and V is TRBV5-6; TRBD1 or TRBD2 may be the D gene (5 bases each). The CDR3 is 13 amino acids. Deletions cut 4 bases from V and 6 bases from J, with 12 bases between. CDR1 and CDR2 (germline): SGHDT, YYEEEE.

This chain uses TRBV5-1 with TRBJ2-1; 10 positions match TRBD1. The CDR3 has 14 amino acids. Germline lookup yields CDR1 SGHRS and CDR2 YFSETQ. Unmatched junction bases numbered 4, after V lost 6 bases and J lost 4 bases. The CDR3 nucleotides read TGCGCCAGCAAAAGGACAGGGGGGTACAATGAGCAGTTCTTC. It codes for CASKRTGGYNEQFF.

V usage is TRBV10-3 and J usage is TRBJ2-5; D gene unclear. Germline V gives CDR1 ENHRY, CDR2 SYGVKD. The germline V and J ends were trimmed by 2 bases and 1 base, with 5 bases remaining between them. There are 13 residues in the CDR3. This chain's CDR3 is CAISEGSQETQYF. In nucleotides, the CDR3 is TGTGCCATCAGTGAGGGAAGCCAAGAGACCCAGTACTTC.

The chain links TRBV7-9 to TRBJ2-7; D gene uncertain. Germline CDR1 is SEHNR and CDR2 is FQNEAQ (reference sequence). This CDR3 spans 13 amino acids. Trimming left V 5 bases short and J 2 bases short, with 10 bases between. For the CDR3, the DNA is TGTGCCAGCAGCCCAGACAAACCCTACGAGCAGTACTTC. This sequence encodes CASSPDKPYEQYF.

The chain joins TRBV30 to TRBJ2-5; D tentatively reads TRBD1 or TRBD2 (5 bases each). The CDR3 contains 13 residues. Trimming took off 3 bases at V and 0 bases at J, with 8 bases between the two ends. Germline lookup yields CDR1 GTSNPN and CDR2 SVGIG (reference sequence). CDR3 sequence (DNA): TGTGCCTGGAGCCTGGGGGACCAAGAGACCCAGTACTTC. Amino acids: CAWSLGDQETQYF.

The chain employs TRBV18 and TRBJ2-1; 11 bases fit TRBD1. CDR1 and CDR2 (germline): KGHSH, LQKENI. The CDR3 length is 18 residues. Losses at the gene ends were 0 bases for V and 3 bases for J; bases not matched to a gene: 7. CDR3 amino acids: CASSPPERTGGLYNEQFF. The DNA of the CDR3 is TGTGCCAGCTCACCACCTGAAAGGACAGGGGGCCTCTACAATGAGCAGTTCTTC. The entire variable domain, with the rest obtained from reference TRBV18 and TRBJ2-1, is as follows: NAGVMQNPRHLVRRRGQEARLRCSPMKGHSHVYWYRQLPEEGLKFMVYLQKENIIDESGMPKERFSAEFPKEGPSILRIQQVVRGDSAAYFCASSPPERTGGLYNEQFFGPGTRLTVL.

This chain joins TRBV11-1 and TRBJ1-4; D possibly corresponds to TRBD1 (6 bases). The length of the CDR3 is 16 residues. Trimming left V 5 bases short and J 0 bases short, with 13 bases between. Germline values: CDR1 SGHAT, CDR2 FQDESV (reference sequence). CDR3 loop: CASSLRTAATNEKLFF. CDR3 bases: TGTGCCAGCAGCCTCCGGACAGCTGCAACTAATGAAAAACTGTTTTTT.

The rearrangement uses TRBV27 and TRBJ2-7; no clear D gene. The V end was cut by 2 bases, the J end by 5 bases, with 13 bases between. The V gene's germline CDR1 is MNHEY and CDR2 SMNVEV (reference sequence). This CDR3 has 14 amino acids. The CDR3 region is CASSLTKATDEQYF. The DNA of the CDR3 is TGTGCCAGCAGTTTAACGAAGGCCACCGACGAGCAGTACTTC.

The chain has TRBV2 and TRBJ1-3; tentatively, D is TRBD1 (6 bases). Germline CDR1 is SNHLY and CDR2 is FYNNEI. V lost 4 bases to trimming and J lost 0 bases, with 16 bases between them. The CDR3 has 17 amino acids. The CDR3 protein is CASSGAWTVHSGNTIYF. The CDR3, as DNA: TGTGCCAGCAGTGGGGCCTGGACAGTTCACTCTGGAAACACCATATATTTT.

This clone was counted between two and nine times. The chain joins TRBV19 to TRBJ2-2; 10 bases match TRBD2. V dropped 7 bases and J dropped 7; count of bases not matched to a gene: 9. The CDR3 extends over 15 amino acids. CDR1 LNHDA and CDR2 SQIVND come from the germline V gene (reference sequence). CDR3 coding DNA: TGTGCCAGTACCATAGGACTAGCGGCAGTCGGGGAGCTGTTTTTT. Protein sequence: CASTIGLAAVGELFF.

The chain is built from TRBV19 and TRBJ2-6; 12 bases align to TRBD1. There are 17 residues in the CDR3. CDR1 LNHDA and CDR2 SQIVND come from the germline V gene (reference sequence). V dropped 5 bases and J dropped 0; count of bases not matched to a gene: 2. The CDR3 DNA sequence: TGTGCCAGTAGTGGGACAGGGGGCAGCTCTGGGGCCAACGTCCTGACTTTC. Translating it yields CASSGTGGSSGANVLTF.

The CDR3 region has the DNA TGTGCCAGCAGTGAAGCCACAACCTTAGGGCCCCAGCATTTT. Protein product: CASSEATTLGPQHF. The chain employs TRBV2 and TRBJ1-5, with no clear D. From germline, CDR1 is SNHLY and CDR2 FYNNEI. The ends were cut back, 0 bases at V and 9 bases at J, with 12 bases in the middle. The length of the CDR3 is 14 residues.

The rearrangement joins TRBV18 to TRBJ1-6, with D possibly being TRBD1 (5 bases). The CDR3 loop spans 17 amino acids. Germline V gene data show CDR1 as KGHSH and CDR2 as LQKENI. V was cut by 3 bases and J by 0 bases, with 12 bases left in between. This CDR3 reads CASSPRTPSSYNSPLHF. CDR3 nucleotide sequence: TGTGCCAGCTCACCTCGGACACCGAGCTCCTATAATTCACCCCTCCACTTT.

The chain employs TRBV9 and TRBJ2-4; 9 bases align to TRBD2. CDR3 length equals 19 residues. J gave up 0 bases and V 0 bases, and 10 bases lay outside the gene matches. The V gene's germline CDR1 is SGDLS and CDR2 YYNGEE. The CDR3 spells CASSVGGTAGGGAKNIQYF. In nucleotides, the CDR3 is TGTGCCAGCAGCGTAGGTGGGACAGCGGGAGGTGGAGCCAAAAACATTCAGTACTTC.

J is TRBJ1-1 and V is TRBV29-1, with D perhaps matching TRBD1 (6 bases). Germline V CDR1 and CDR2: SQVTM, ANQGSEA. This CDR3 spans 13 amino acids. V lost 7 bases to trimming and J lost 1 base, with 13 bases between them. The chain's CDR3 is CSARGQENTEAFF. The CDR3 DNA is TGCAGCGCCCGGGGGCAGGAGAACACTGAAGCTTTCTTT.